Here is one TCR beta chain with its context. The data belong to a study of T cells after yellow fever vaccination. TCRdb passed the 5' RACE reads through MiXCR, listing each CDR3 protein once. The sample holds some 560,000 distinct CDR3 sequences, under 25% seen once. CDR1 is KGHSH and CDR2 is LQKENI in the germline V gene. Trimming removed 6 bases from V and 5 bases from J, with 20 bases in between. The CDR3 is 16 residues long. The clonotype was recovered from a man aged 30 to 39 who received the YFV17D yellow fever vaccine. The V call is TRBV18, the J call TRBJ2-1, with D possibly TRBD2 on 6 matching bases. The input for sequencing was PBMCs, taken 15 days after the yellow fever booster vaccination. The CDR3 protein is CASSHPELAANNEQFF. The CDR3 DNA sequence: TGTGCCAGCTCTCACCCGGAACTAGCAGCTAACAATGAGCAGTTCTTC.